These T cell receptor beta chains were read from a single sample in a study of T cells in Graves' hyperthyroidism and ophthalmopathy. In TCRdb, the multiplex PCR reads were re-called with MiXCR into one record per CDR3 protein. The table shows some 600,000 distinct CDR3 sequences, with 11% to 15% occurring only once. Sequencing used blood. These receptors were obtained from a woman aged 25 to 45 with Graves' hyperthyroidism that later progressed to Graves' ophthalmopathy. The CDR3 runs from the conserved cysteine through the conserved F or W. The D gene is left open where the match is weak. Clone size appears in some rows only: once, few, many, or a class for an expanded clone.

V gene: TRBV7-9
D gene: -
J gene: TRBJ1-2
clone size: many
CDR3 DNA: TGTGCCAGCAGCTTAGGGCAGGGTTCTGCCTATGGCTACACCTTC
CDR3 protein: CASSLGQGSAYGYTF

V gene: TRBV3-1
D gene: -
J gene: TRBJ1-4
clone size: many
CDR3 DNA: TGTGCCAGCAGCCCCTGGGGAGGTTCTGAAAAACTGTTTTTT
CDR3 protein: CASSPWGGSEKLFF

V gene: TRBV6-1
D gene: -
J gene: TRBJ1-1
clone size: many
CDR3 DNA: TGTGCCAGCAGTCCCTGGGGATACGGGCCGAGGAACACTGAAGCTTTCTTT
CDR3 protein: CASSPWGYGPRNTEAFF

V gene: TRBV30
D gene: -
J gene: TRBJ2-5
clone size: once
CDR3 DNA: TGTGCCTGGACCCAACCGAGCCGGCGCGAGACCCAGTACTTC
CDR3 protein: CAWTQPSRRETQYF

V gene: TRBV28
D gene: -
J gene: TRBJ1-1
clone size: few
CDR3 DNA: TGTGCCAGCAGTTTAGTTAGTACGCTTAGGAACACTGAAGCTTTCTTT
CDR3 protein: CASSLVSTLRNTEAFF

V gene: TRBV28
D gene: TRBD1
J gene: TRBJ1-2
clone size: many
CDR3 DNA: TGTGCCAGCAGTCGGGACAGGGTGAACTATGGCTACACCTTC
CDR3 protein: CASSRDRVNYGYTF

V gene: TRBV20-1
D gene: -
J gene: TRBJ2-5
clone size: many
CDR3 DNA: TGCAGTGCTAGAGACGGGCATCAAGAGACCCAGTACTTC
CDR3 protein: CSARDGHQETQYF

V gene: TRBV11-2
D gene: TRBD1
J gene: TRBJ2-5
clone size: -
CDR3 DNA: TGTGCCAGCAGCGGACAGGGGGCAGAGGAGACCCAGTACTTC
CDR3 protein: CASSGQGAEETQYF

V gene: TRBV7-8
D gene: -
J gene: TRBJ1-1
clone size: many
CDR3 DNA: TGTGCCAGCAGCTCACCGCAGGGAACTGAAGCTTTCTTT
CDR3 protein: CASSSPQGTEAFF

V gene: TRBV11-2
D gene: TRBD2
J gene: TRBJ2-1
clone size: many
CDR3 DNA: TGTGCCAGCAGCGTAGCGGGAGCTGGAAATGAGCAGTTCTTC
CDR3 protein: CASSVAGAGNEQFF

V gene: TRBV27
D gene: TRBD2
J gene: TRBJ2-7
clone size: many
CDR3 DNA: TGTGCCAGCAGTTTAACTGTCGGGACTAGACAGTACGAGCAGTACTTC
CDR3 protein: CASSLTVGTRQYEQYF

V gene: TRBV27
D gene: -
J gene: TRBJ2-5
clone size: many
CDR3 DNA: TGTGCCAGCAGTTTCTCCGGGCCTGTGGAGACCCAGTACTTC
CDR3 protein: CASSFSGPVETQYF

V gene: TRBV3-1
D gene: TRBD2
J gene: TRBJ2-2
clone size: few
CDR3 DNA: TGTGCCAGCAGGACTAGCGGGAGCAACACCGGGGAGCTGTTTTTT
CDR3 protein: CASRTSGSNTGELFF

V gene: TRBV29-1
D gene: TRBD1
J gene: TRBJ1-6
clone size: many
CDR3 DNA: TGCAGCGTTTCAGGGGGCGTTAATAGTGATTCACCCCTCCACTTT
CDR3 protein: CSVSGGVNSDSPLHF

V gene: TRBV9
D gene: -
J gene: TRBJ1-1
clone size: many
CDR3 DNA: TGTGCCAGCAGCGTAGAGGCAGGCTCGAACACTGAAGCTTTCTTT
CDR3 protein: CASSVEAGSNTEAFF

V gene: TRBV11-2
D gene: TRBD2
J gene: TRBJ2-3
clone size: -
CDR3 DNA: TGTGCCAGCAGACGACTAGCGTCCACCCCAGATACGCAGTATTTT
CDR3 protein: CASRRLASTPDTQYF

V gene: TRBV11-2
D gene: -
J gene: TRBJ2-5
clone size: many
CDR3 DNA: TGTGCCAGCAGATCCGACAGACGGGGATACTTTCAAGAGACCCAGTACTTC
CDR3 protein: CASRSDRRGYFQETQYF

V gene: TRBV20-1
D gene: -
J gene: TRBJ1-5
clone size: many
CDR3 DNA: TGCAGTGCCGCCGACGGAGGCAATCAGCCCCAGCATTTT
CDR3 protein: CSAADGGNQPQHF

V gene: TRBV9
D gene: TRBD2
J gene: TRBJ2-3
clone size: many
CDR3 DNA: TGTGCCAGCAGCATCCTAGCGGGAGAATCTACTAATACGCAGTATTTT
CDR3 protein: CASSILAGESTNTQYF

V gene: TRBV12-5
D gene: -
J gene: TRBJ2-1
clone size: many
CDR3 DNA: TGTGCTAGTGGTTTGGTCCCCGGGCCGATCAATGAGCAGTTCTTC
CDR3 protein: CASGLVPGPINEQFF

V gene: TRBV20-1
D gene: TRBD1
J gene: TRBJ1-5
clone size: many
CDR3 DNA: TGCAGTGCCGAGACAGGGTCTAGCAATCAGCCCCAGCATTTT
CDR3 protein: CSAETGSSNQPQHF

V gene: TRBV12-3/TRBV12-4
D gene: -
J gene: TRBJ2-2
clone size: many
CDR3 DNA: TGTGCCAGCAGTCCCCGCGCCAAAAACACCGGGGAGCTGTTTTTT
CDR3 protein: CASSPRAKNTGELFF

V gene: TRBV12-3/TRBV12-4
D gene: TRBD2
J gene: TRBJ2-2
clone size: many
CDR3 DNA: TGTGCCAGCAGTTTGCTCGCGGGAGCGGACACCGGGGAGCTGTTTTTT
CDR3 protein: CASSLLAGADTGELFF

V gene: TRBV11-2
D gene: -
J gene: TRBJ1-1
clone size: many
CDR3 DNA: TGTGCCAGCAGCCCGCCGGCAGTCGCCACTGAAGCTTTCTTT
CDR3 protein: CASSPPAVATEAFF

V gene: TRBV28
D gene: -
J gene: TRBJ2-7
clone size: -
CDR3 DNA: TGTGCCAGCAGTTTATTCGGGACGGGACACGGCTACGAGCAGTACTTC
CDR3 protein: CASSLFGTGHGYEQYF

V gene: TRBV6-1
D gene: -
J gene: TRBJ1-1
clone size: many
CDR3 DNA: TGTGCCAGCAGTGGACCTCAGAGGAGGACTGAAGCTTTCTTT
CDR3 protein: CASSGPQRRTEAFF

V gene: TRBV24-1
D gene: TRBD2
J gene: TRBJ2-3
clone size: -
CDR3 DNA: TGTGCCACCAGTGCCCCGGGGGGGTGGGGCACAGATACGCAGTATTTT
CDR3 protein: CATSAPGGWGTDTQYF

V gene: TRBV28
D gene: -
J gene: TRBJ1-2
clone size: -
CDR3 DNA: -
CDR3 protein: CASSSSTGYSGGYTF

V gene: TRBV28
D gene: -
J gene: TRBJ2-5
clone size: -
CDR3 DNA: TGTGCCAGCTCATGGAGGGGAGAGACCCAGTACTTC
CDR3 protein: CASSWRGETQYF

V gene: TRBV5-4
D gene: TRBD1
J gene: TRBJ2-3
clone size: many
CDR3 DNA: TGTGCCAGCAGCCCTACAGGGGAAGGAGCAGATACGCAGTATTTT
CDR3 protein: CASSPTGEGADTQYF

V gene: TRBV20-1
D gene: -
J gene: TRBJ2-4
clone size: many
CDR3 DNA: TGCAGTGCTAGTTGGGGGAACATTCAGTACTTC
CDR3 protein: CSASWGNIQYF

V gene: TRBV5-1
D gene: -
J gene: TRBJ2-2
clone size: many
CDR3 DNA: TGCGCCAGCAGCTTGTCCCCCGGGACTTTAAACACCGGGGAGCTGTTTTTT
CDR3 protein: CASSLSPGTLNTGELFF

V gene: TRBV11-3
D gene: -
J gene: TRBJ2-1
clone size: many
CDR3 DNA: TGTGCCAGCAGCTTACCAAAAGTCGTTGGTAATGAGCAGTTCTTC
CDR3 protein: CASSLPKVVGNEQFF

V gene: TRBV2
D gene: TRBD1
J gene: TRBJ2-1
clone size: many
CDR3 DNA: TGTGCCAGCTTCGACAGGGGGAATGTCAATGAGCAGTTCTTC
CDR3 protein: CASFDRGNVNEQFF

V gene: TRBV18
D gene: TRBD1
J gene: TRBJ1-1
clone size: many
CDR3 DNA: TGTGCCAGCTCAGACAGGGAAGACACTGAAGCTTTCTTT
CDR3 protein: CASSDREDTEAFF

V gene: TRBV3-1
D gene: -
J gene: TRBJ2-1
clone size: many
CDR3 DNA: TGTGCCAGCAGCCAAGATCGCGGTTCCGTCGATGAGCAGTTCTTC
CDR3 protein: CASSQDRGSVDEQFF

V gene: TRBV5-1
D gene: TRBD1
J gene: TRBJ2-7
clone size: few
CDR3 DNA: TGCGCCAGCAGCTTAGACAGGGACCCCTACGAGCAGTACTTC
CDR3 protein: CASSLDRDPYEQYF

V gene: TRBV19
D gene: -
J gene: TRBJ2-7
clone size: few
CDR3 DNA: TGTGCCAGTAGTTCAATGACCGGGATTCGGGAACCCTACGAGCAGTACTTC
CDR3 protein: CASSSMTGIREPYEQYF

V gene: TRBV12-5
D gene: -
J gene: TRBJ1-5
clone size: many
CDR3 DNA: TGTGCTAGTGGTAACGGGGGTAATCAGCCCCAGCATTTT
CDR3 protein: CASGNGGNQPQHF

V gene: TRBV7-2
D gene: -
J gene: TRBJ2-1
clone size: many
CDR3 DNA: TGTGCCAGCGGACTACGCTCCTACAATGAGCAGTTCTTC
CDR3 protein: CASGLRSYNEQFF

V gene: TRBV5-4
D gene: TRBD1
J gene: TRBJ2-5
clone size: -
CDR3 DNA: TGTGCCAGCAGCTCCCCAGGGGGCGTTAGGGAGACCCAGTACTTC
CDR3 protein: CASSSPGGVRETQYF

V gene: TRBV7-2
D gene: TRBD2
J gene: TRBJ2-3
clone size: many
CDR3 DNA: TGTGCCAGCAGCATTACTAGCGTAAGCACAGATACGCAGTATTTT
CDR3 protein: CASSITSVSTDTQYF

V gene: TRBV4-1
D gene: TRBD1
J gene: TRBJ2-5
clone size: -
CDR3 DNA: TGCGCCAGCAGCCAAGTGGACAGGGAAGAGACCCAGTACTTC
CDR3 protein: CASSQVDREETQYF

V gene: TRBV28
D gene: TRBD1
J gene: TRBJ1-5
clone size: many
CDR3 DNA: TGTGCCACCATGGGACAGTATAGCAATCAGCCCCAGCATTTT
CDR3 protein: CATMGQYSNQPQHF

V gene: TRBV7-2
D gene: -
J gene: TRBJ2-3
clone size: many
CDR3 DNA: TGTGCCAGCAGCCAGGCGGGACAGTGGTCAGATACGCAGTATTTT
CDR3 protein: CASSQAGQWSDTQYF

V gene: TRBV6-5
D gene: -
J gene: TRBJ2-7
clone size: few
CDR3 DNA: TGTGCCAGCAGTATACAGGAGGACTCCTACGAGCAGTACTTC
CDR3 protein: CASSIQEDSYEQYF

V gene: TRBV5-1
D gene: TRBD1
J gene: TRBJ2-5
clone size: few
CDR3 DNA: TGCGCCAGCAACAGGGGGCAAGAGACCCAGTACTTC
CDR3 protein: CASNRGQETQYF

V gene: TRBV6-1
D gene: -
J gene: TRBJ1-4
clone size: many
CDR3 DNA: TGTGCCAGCATAAAAATGACAGCTTCTAATGAAAAACTGTTTTTT
CDR3 protein: CASIKMTASNEKLFF

V gene: TRBV4-1
D gene: -
J gene: TRBJ2-7
clone size: -
CDR3 DNA: TGCGCCAGCAGCCTTCCGGGAGTAGGTTACGAGCAGTACTTC
CDR3 protein: CASSLPGVGYEQYF

V gene: TRBV20-1
D gene: TRBD2
J gene: TRBJ2-3
clone size: many
CDR3 DNA: TGCAGTGCTAGAGATACCCTAACTAGCGGGATCTTCGCAGATACGCAGTATTTT
CDR3 protein: CSARDTLTSGIFADTQYF

V gene: TRBV4-3
D gene: -
J gene: TRBJ2-2
clone size: few
CDR3 DNA: TGCGCCAGCAGCCAAGATCGGCTAGCTGCCGGGGAGCTGTTTTTT
CDR3 protein: CASSQDRLAAGELFF

V gene: TRBV2
D gene: TRBD2
J gene: TRBJ2-6
clone size: many
CDR3 DNA: TGTGCCAGCAGTGAAACCCGGACTAGCGGGCCATTTCCTTCTGGGGCCAACGTCCTGACTTTC
CDR3 protein: CASSETRTSGPFPSGANVLTF

V gene: TRBV9
D gene: -
J gene: TRBJ1-1
clone size: many
CDR3 DNA: TGTGCCAGCAGCGTGAATCAGCTGAACACTGAAGCTTTCTTT
CDR3 protein: CASSVNQLNTEAFF

V gene: TRBV2
D gene: -
J gene: TRBJ1-3
clone size: many
CDR3 DNA: TGTGCCAGCACCCCCGGTCGTGGGGGGAACACCATATATTTT
CDR3 protein: CASTPGRGGNTIYF

V gene: TRBV5-1
D gene: -
J gene: TRBJ1-2
clone size: few
CDR3 DNA: TGCGCCAGCAGCTTGGAGATGGGAAACTATGGCTACACCTTC
CDR3 protein: CASSLEMGNYGYTF

V gene: TRBV18
D gene: -
J gene: TRBJ2-7
clone size: few
CDR3 DNA: TGTGCCAGCTCACAGAAACAGGGACCCTACGAGCAGTACTTC
CDR3 protein: CASSQKQGPYEQYF

V gene: TRBV9
D gene: -
J gene: TRBJ1-4
clone size: few
CDR3 DNA: TGTGCCAGCAGCGGGGGGGCAACAACTAATGAAAAACTGTTTTTT
CDR3 protein: CASSGGATTNEKLFF

V gene: TRBV29-1
D gene: -
J gene: TRBJ2-6
clone size: -
CDR3 DNA: TGCAGCGTTGAAGATCCAGGTCTCTCTGGGGCCAACGTCCTGACTTTC
CDR3 protein: CSVEDPGLSGANVLTF

V gene: TRBV20-1
D gene: -
J gene: TRBJ2-1
clone size: once
CDR3 DNA: TGCAGTGCTAGACTAGCCAACTACAATGAGCAGTTCTTC
CDR3 protein: CSARLANYNEQFF

V gene: TRBV5-1
D gene: TRBD2
J gene: TRBJ2-1
clone size: many
CDR3 DNA: TGCGCCAGCAGCCAACTAGCGGGAGGGGAGGGTGAGCAGTTCTTC
CDR3 protein: CASSQLAGGEGEQFF